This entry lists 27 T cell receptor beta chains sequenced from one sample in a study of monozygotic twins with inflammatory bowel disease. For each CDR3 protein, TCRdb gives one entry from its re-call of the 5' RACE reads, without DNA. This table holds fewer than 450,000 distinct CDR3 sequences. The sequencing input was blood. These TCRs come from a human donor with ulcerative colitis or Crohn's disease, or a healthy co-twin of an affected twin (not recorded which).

The CDR3 protein is CASSPRQGWDAEAFF. The chain has TRBV18 and TRBJ1-1; TCRdb picks TRBD1, but there is no DNA to check that call. The germline V gene has CDR1 KGHSH and CDR2 LQKENI. CDR3 length: 15 amino acids.

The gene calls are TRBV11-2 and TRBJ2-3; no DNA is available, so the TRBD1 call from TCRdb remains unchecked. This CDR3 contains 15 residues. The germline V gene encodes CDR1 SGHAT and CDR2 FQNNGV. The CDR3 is CASSLTGVGTDTQYF.

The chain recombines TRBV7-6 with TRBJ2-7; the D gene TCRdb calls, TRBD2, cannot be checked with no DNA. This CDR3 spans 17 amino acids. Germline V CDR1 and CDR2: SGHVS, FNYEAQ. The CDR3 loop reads CASSPGLAGGQNEEQYF.

CDR3: CASSSGGLDTEAFF. The chain combines TRBV5-4 with TRBJ1-1; checking the TCRdb D call of TRBD1 is not possible without DNA. This CDR3 is built from 14 residues. The V gene's germline CDR1 is SGHNT and CDR2 YYREEE (reference sequence).

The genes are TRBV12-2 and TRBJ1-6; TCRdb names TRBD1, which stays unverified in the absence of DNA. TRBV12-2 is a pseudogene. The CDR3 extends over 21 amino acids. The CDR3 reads CASRLAVETGGLHHYNSPLHF.

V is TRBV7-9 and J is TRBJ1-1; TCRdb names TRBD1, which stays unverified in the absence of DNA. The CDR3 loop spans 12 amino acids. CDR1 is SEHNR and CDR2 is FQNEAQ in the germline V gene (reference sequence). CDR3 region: CASSYGRTGAFF.

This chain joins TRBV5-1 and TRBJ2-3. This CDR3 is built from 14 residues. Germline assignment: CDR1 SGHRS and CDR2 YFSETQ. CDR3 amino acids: CASSLEVSTDTQYF.

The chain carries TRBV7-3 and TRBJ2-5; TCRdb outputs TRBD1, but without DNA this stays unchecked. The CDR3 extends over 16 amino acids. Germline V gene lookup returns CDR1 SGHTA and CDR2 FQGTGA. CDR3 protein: CASSLGSRSGQETQYF.

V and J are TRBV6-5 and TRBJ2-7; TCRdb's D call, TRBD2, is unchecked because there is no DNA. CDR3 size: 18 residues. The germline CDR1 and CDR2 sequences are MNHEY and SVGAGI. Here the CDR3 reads CASSYRTRGPKSSYEQYF.

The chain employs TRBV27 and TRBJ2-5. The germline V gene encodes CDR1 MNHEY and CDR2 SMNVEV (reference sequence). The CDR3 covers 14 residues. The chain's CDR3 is CASSFIQSQETQYF.

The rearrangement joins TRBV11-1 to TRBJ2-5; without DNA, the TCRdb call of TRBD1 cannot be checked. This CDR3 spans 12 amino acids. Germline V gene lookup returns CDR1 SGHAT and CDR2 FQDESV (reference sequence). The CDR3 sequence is CASSLTGATQYF.

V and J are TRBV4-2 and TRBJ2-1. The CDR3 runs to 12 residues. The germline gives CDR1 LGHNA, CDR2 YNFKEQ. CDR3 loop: CASSQGYDERFF.

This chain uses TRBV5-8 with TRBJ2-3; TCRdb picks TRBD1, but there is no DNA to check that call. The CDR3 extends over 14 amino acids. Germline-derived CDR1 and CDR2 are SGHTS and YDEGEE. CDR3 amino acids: CASSFGQGPDTQYF.

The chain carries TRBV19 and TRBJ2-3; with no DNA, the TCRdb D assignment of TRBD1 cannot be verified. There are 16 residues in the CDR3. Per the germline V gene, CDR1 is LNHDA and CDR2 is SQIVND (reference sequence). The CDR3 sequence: CASSIGAGKGTDTQYF. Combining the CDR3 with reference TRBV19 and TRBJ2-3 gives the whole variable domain DGGITQSPKYLFRKEGQNVTLSCEQNLNHDAMYWYRQDPGQGLRLIYYSQIVNDFQKGDIAEGYSVSREKKESFPLTVTSAQKNPTAFYLCASSIGAGKGTDTQYFGPGTRLTVL.

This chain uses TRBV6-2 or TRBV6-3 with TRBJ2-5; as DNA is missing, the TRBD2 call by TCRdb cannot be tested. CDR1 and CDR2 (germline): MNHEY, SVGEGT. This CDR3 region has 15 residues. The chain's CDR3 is CASSPVAGGLETQYF.

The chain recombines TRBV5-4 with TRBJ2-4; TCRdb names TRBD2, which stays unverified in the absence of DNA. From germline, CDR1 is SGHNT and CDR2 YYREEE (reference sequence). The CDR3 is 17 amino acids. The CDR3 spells CASSLEGLQLAKNIQYF.

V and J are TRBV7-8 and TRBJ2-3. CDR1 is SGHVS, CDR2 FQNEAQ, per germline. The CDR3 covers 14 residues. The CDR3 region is CASSLRAGTDTQYF.

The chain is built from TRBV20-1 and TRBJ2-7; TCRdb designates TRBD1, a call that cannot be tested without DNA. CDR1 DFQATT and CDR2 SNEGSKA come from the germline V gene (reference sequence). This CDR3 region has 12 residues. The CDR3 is CSARRDSYEQYF.

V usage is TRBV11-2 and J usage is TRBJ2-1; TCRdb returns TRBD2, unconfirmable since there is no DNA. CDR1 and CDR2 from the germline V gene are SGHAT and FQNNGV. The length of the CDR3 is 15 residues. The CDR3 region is CASSYSGGGYNEQFF.

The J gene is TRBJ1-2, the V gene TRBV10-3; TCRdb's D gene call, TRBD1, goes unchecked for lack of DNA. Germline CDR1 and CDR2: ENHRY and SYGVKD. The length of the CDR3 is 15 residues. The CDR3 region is CAISDPRTGGYGYTF.

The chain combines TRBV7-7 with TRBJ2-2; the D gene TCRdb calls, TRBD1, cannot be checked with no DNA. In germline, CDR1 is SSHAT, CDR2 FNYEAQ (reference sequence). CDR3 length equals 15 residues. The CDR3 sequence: CASSLDRGPGGELFF.

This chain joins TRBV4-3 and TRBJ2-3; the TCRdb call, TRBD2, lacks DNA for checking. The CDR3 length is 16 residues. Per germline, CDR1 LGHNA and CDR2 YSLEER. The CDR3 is CASSQDLAGGTDTQYF.

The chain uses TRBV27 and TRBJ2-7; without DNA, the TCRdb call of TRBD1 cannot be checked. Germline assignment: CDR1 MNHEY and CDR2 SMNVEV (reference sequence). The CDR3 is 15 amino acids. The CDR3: CASSRPGQGTYEQYF.

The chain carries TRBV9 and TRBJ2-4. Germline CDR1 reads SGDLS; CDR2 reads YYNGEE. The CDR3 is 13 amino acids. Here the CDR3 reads CASSVASENIQYF.

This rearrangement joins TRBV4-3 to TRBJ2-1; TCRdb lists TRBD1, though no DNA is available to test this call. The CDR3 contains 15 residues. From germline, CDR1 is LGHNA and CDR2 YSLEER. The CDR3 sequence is CASSLDRGQRSDEFF.

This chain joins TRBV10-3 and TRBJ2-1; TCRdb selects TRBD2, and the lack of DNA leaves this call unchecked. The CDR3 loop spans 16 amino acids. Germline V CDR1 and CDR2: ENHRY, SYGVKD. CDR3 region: CAISFPGLAGGHEQFF.

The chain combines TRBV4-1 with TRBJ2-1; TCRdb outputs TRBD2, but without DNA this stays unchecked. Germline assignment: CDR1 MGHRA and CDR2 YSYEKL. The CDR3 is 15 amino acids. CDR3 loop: CASSRLAGAYNEQFF.